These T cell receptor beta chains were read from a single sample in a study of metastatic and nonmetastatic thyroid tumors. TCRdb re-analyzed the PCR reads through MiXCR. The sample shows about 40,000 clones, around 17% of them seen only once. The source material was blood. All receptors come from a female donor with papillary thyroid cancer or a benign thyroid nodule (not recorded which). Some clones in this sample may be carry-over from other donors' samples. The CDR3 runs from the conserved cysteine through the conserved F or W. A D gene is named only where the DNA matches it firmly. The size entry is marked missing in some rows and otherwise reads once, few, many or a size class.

TGTGCCAGTAGTTTCCAACGACAGGACATTAGCAATCAGCCCCAGCATTTT	CASSFQRQDISNQPQHF	TRBV19	many	.	TRBJ1-5
TGTAGCGTTGAAGTGGGGAACTCATACGAGCATTACTTC	CSVEVGNSYEHYF	TRBV29-1	.	.	TRBJ2-7
TGTGCCAGCAGCTCCGGGACCCCCGTCTACAATGAGCAGTTCTTC	CASSSGTPVYNEQFF	TRBV6-1	many	.	TRBJ2-1
TGTGCCACCAGTGATTCGGGGCGAGGAGAGACCCAGTACTTC	CATSDSGRGETQYF	TRBV24-1	many	.	TRBJ2-5
TGTGCCAGCAGCTTAATTAATAGCGGGACATCCGAGCAGTACTTC	CASSLINSGTSEQYF	TRBV7-3	many	TRBD2	TRBJ2-7
TGTGCCAGCAGTACACAGGGGGCAACTGAAGCTTTCTTT	CASSTQGATEAFF	TRBV27	.	TRBD1	TRBJ1-1
TGTGCCTGGAAAGGCAGGGCCAACGAAAAACTGTTTTTT	CAWKGRANEKLFF	TRBV30	.	.	TRBJ1-4
TGCGCCAGCAGCCCCGGGGGCTTGACAGATACGCAGTATTTT	CASSPGGLTDTQYF	TRBV5-1	.	.	TRBJ2-3
TGCAGCGTTGGACAGGGGGTTTACGAGCAGTACTTC	CSVGQGVYEQYF	TRBV29-1	many	TRBD1	TRBJ2-7
TGTGCCAGTACCTTGACCTGGGGGGGGGAGCTGTTTTTT	CASTLTWGGELFF	TRBV19	many	.	TRBJ2-2
TGTGCCAGCAGCGTAGGGGCAGGCGGTGACTTTGGGCAGTTCTTC	CASSVGAGGDFGQFF	TRBV9	many	.	TRBJ2-1
TGTGCCAGCATGGGCTTGAGCTCCCATAATTCACACCTCCACTTT	CASMGLSSHNSHLHF	TRBV28	.	.	TRBJ1-6
TGTGCCAGCAGTTTTCCGGGAAGCTCCTACAATGAGCAGTTCTTC	CASSFPGSSYNEQFF	TRBV28	many	.	TRBJ2-1
TGTGCCAGCAGTTGGGACGTCTCCTACAATGAGCAGTTCTTC	CASSWDVSYNEQFF	TRBV7-2	many	.	TRBJ2-1
TGTGCCAGCAGTTTACAGGGAAATCGCCCAGATACGCAGTATTTT	CASSLQGNRPDTQYF	TRBV27	many	.	TRBJ2-3
TGTGCCAGCAGTTACAGGGGGCGTGGGGATTTGAACAATGAGCAGTTCTTC	CASSYRGRGDLNNEQFF	TRBV6-5	many	TRBD1	TRBJ2-1
TGCGCTAGCAGTCGGGACAGTGGCAACAATGAGCAGTTCTTC	CASSRDSGNNEQFF	TRBV5-1	many	TRBD1	TRBJ2-1
TGCAGTGCTAGCGGACCCTCGGAAGATACGCAGTATTTT	CSASGPSEDTQYF	TRBV20-1	many	.	TRBJ2-3
TGTGCCAGCAGCAAGCTCGGCGGGAGTTCCTACAATGAGCAGTTCTTC	CASSKLGGSSYNEQFF	TRBV9	.	TRBD2	TRBJ2-1
TGTGCCTGGAGTGCACTAACGGGGTCTAGCAATCAGCCCCAGCATTTT	CAWSALTGSSNQPQHF	TRBV30	many	.	TRBJ1-5
TGTGCCAGCAGTTACTCCATCTTCGAGGGGGACACAGATACGCAGTATTTT	CASSYSIFEGDTDTQYF	TRBV6-5	few	.	TRBJ2-3
TGTGCCACTTTCAGGCAGAACAATGAGCAGTTCTTC	CATFRQNNEQFF	TRBV28	many	.	TRBJ2-1
TGCGCCAGCAGTGGCCCCGATGGCTACACCTTC	CASSGPDGYTF	TRBV10-2	many	.	TRBJ1-2
TGCAGTGCTTTGGACTACCCTGAGCAGTTCTTC	CSALDYPEQFF	TRBV20-1	.	.	TRBJ2-1
TGTGCCAGCAGTTGGAGGGAGAGGGGAAACATTCAGTACTTC	CASSWRERGNIQYF	TRBV6-9	.	.	TRBJ2-4
TGTGCCAGCAGGGGGACAGGGAGGGGCAATCAGCCCCAGCATTTT	CASRGTGRGNQPQHF	TRBV6-1	many	TRBD1	TRBJ1-5
TGTGCCAGCAGCTTTCCTTCTGCTGGGGCCTTACACCCCGGGGAGCTGTTTTTT	CASSFPSAGALHPGELFF	TRBV6-6	few	.	TRBJ2-2
TGTGCCAGCAGCCCGGGCCCCCTCGGGGAGACCCAGTACTTC	CASSPGPLGETQYF	TRBV13	many	.	TRBJ2-5